This T cell receptor (beta chain) stems from a study of T cells in Graves' hyperthyroidism and ophthalmopathy. Study information: Sampling of peripheral blood happened at initial diagnosis, prior to any treatment.

Germline V gene lookup returns CDR1 SQVTM and CDR2 ANQGSEA. This CDR3 spans 13 amino acids. V gave up 5 bases and J gave up 6 bases, with 16 bases separating them. This clonotype was counted many times. Its target is unknown. Patients aged 18 to 65 had newly diagnosed hyperthyroidism of under 2 months' duration. The diagnoses drew upon clinical symptoms, serum thyroxine and TRAb, thyroid ultrasound and orbital computed tomography. Researchers took RNA transcripts and amplified the TCR beta CDR3 regions from them. When the TCR CDR3 underwent first-round RT-PCR, the HTBI primer set was used. TCRdb reprocessed the multiplex PCR reads via MiXCR and lists one record per CDR3 protein. The sample yields 750,000 to 950,000 distinct CDR3 sequences, 38% seen once. Whole-study findings and limits: Progression to ophthalmopathy was predicted a median of roughly seven months early.

Sequencing was performed on blood. The chain carries TRBV29-1 and TRBJ2-5; D possibly corresponds to TRBD2 (7 bases). The receptor was derived from a man aged 18 to 29 with Graves' hyperthyroidism. CDR3 in amino acids: CSVTPAGAQTQYF. The CDR3, as DNA: TGCAGCGTTACCCCCGCGGGGGCTCAGACCCAGTACTTC.